The table lists the clone carrying this TCR beta chain with many counts. Its specificity is unknown. V was pared by 4 bases and J by 7 bases, with 5 bases of the junction left unmatched. This CDR3 has 15 amino acids. Germline-derived CDR1 and CDR2 are SGHVS and FQNEAQ. The data belong to a study of T cell repertoires in cytomegalovirus infection. Across the study: In the study, CMV epitopes included recently identified HLA-C-restricted and well-studied HLA-B-restricted ones. TCR beta signatures that were public indicated CMV infection and matching HLA type.

A single record per CDR3 protein comes from TCRdb applying MiXCR to the reads. This table has some 900,000 distinct CDR3 sequences, 30% to 35% appearing once. General study points: The ex vivo response was dominated by HLA-C-restricted CMV-specific TCR beta clonotypes.

J is TRBJ2-1 and V is TRBV7-8, with 12 bases lining up with TRBD2. The TCR comes from a human donor in good health (CMV status not recorded). Some clones in this sample may be carry-over from other donors' samples. Sequenced material: cultured CD8+ T cells from PBMCs, taken from culture after CMV antigen stimulation. The CDR3 DNA follows: TGTGCCAGCAGCTCCCTAGCGGGGGGGCGGAATGAGCAGTTCTTC. It specifies CASSSLAGGRNEQFF.